This T cell receptor (beta chain) was profiled in a study of blood T cell repertoires in COVID-19. At the level of the study: T cells, B-cell-depleted T cells, or PBMCs provided the cDNA or gDNA that served as material.

Participants spanned ages about 18 to 100 years and resided in some 22 US areas. Clinical history reported by participants formed the basis on which cohorts were assigned. The CDR3 has 12 amino acids. The V and J ends lost 4 bases and 6 bases respectively, with 8 bases between them. Germline loops: CDR1 SGHNT, CDR2 YYREEE (reference sequence). A remark on this clone: Other DNA sequences in this specimen translate into the identical CDR3.

Original data processing: Amplified reference gene primers provided the basis for estimating nucleated cell counts. The table came from immunoSEQ multiplex PCR; TCRdb's copy has only in-frame clones and leaves some out. V and J calls plus clone size are reproduced from that table; the DNA served to infer D and trimming. Of approximately 230,000 clones listed, around 88% are singletons. The chain uses TRBV5-4 and TRBJ1-5; a possible D gene is TRBD1 (6 bases). Input material: PBMCs or T cells enriched from blood (not recorded which). This receptor was taken from a woman between 45 and 65 years old with acute COVID-19. CDR3 DNA sequence: TGTGCCAGCAGCCTGGACAGTCAGCCCCAGCATTTT. This translates into CASSLDSQPQHF.